The 20 T cell receptor beta chains in this list originate from one sample, sequenced in a study of shared clonotypes between healthy human individuals. Some clones are missing from TCRdb's copy, which holds only in-frame ones; the method was immunoSEQ multiplex PCR. The sample shows hundreds of thousands of clones, approximately 96% of them seen only once. CD8 cells classed as naive were CD45RO-negative and positively selected for CCR7, excluding terminally differentiated effector memory CD45RA+ cells. Sequenced input: naive CD8+ T cells sorted from blood. These receptors all come from a woman aged 30 to 39 in good health.

This sequence joins TRBV13 and TRBJ2-5, with 7 bases lining up with TRBD2. V gave up 5 bases and J gave up 2 bases; unmatched junction bases: 8. The CDR3 runs 15 residues. Looked up from germline, CDR1 is PRHDT and CDR2 is FYEKMQ (reference sequence). The CDR3 nucleotides are TGTGCCAGCAGCCAACGGCGGGGGAGTCAAGAGACCCAGTACTTC. Protein: CASSQRRGSQETQYF.

This chain connects TRBV2 to TRBJ1-4; D remains ambiguous. This CDR3 is 14 amino acids long. Germline V CDR1 and CDR2: SNHLY, FYNNEI. V was trimmed by 7 bases and J by 0 bases, leaving 9 bases between them. CDR3 coding DNA: TGTGCCAGCACCACCGGTGCAACTAATGAAAAACTGTTTTTT. This codes for CASTTGATNEKLFF.

The chain joins TRBV7-6 to TRBJ2-7, with D possibly matching TRBD2 (5 bases). The germline V and J ends were trimmed by 5 bases and 4 bases, with 15 bases remaining between them. Germline V CDR1 and CDR2: SGHVS, FNYEAQ. The CDR3 consists of 14 residues. CDR3 sequence: CASSRWERDYEQYF. CDR3 nucleotide sequence: TGTGCCAGCAGCCGATGGGAGAGGGATTACGAGCAGTACTTC.

The chain has TRBV7-3 and TRBJ1-2; D not certain. Germline CDR1 and CDR2: SGHTA and FQGTGA. The V end was cut by 0 bases, the J end by 5 bases, with 7 bases between. The CDR3 has 13 amino acids. CDR3 in DNA: TGTGCCAGCAGCTTAACCAGCGAGTATGGCTACACCTTC. Its protein is CASSLTSEYGYTF.

The V gene is TRBV5-5, the J gene TRBJ2-7; no clear D. The CDR3 runs 14 residues. Trimming took off 0 bases at V and 2 bases at J, with 9 bases between the two ends. Per germline, CDR1 SGHKS and CDR2 YYEKEE (reference sequence). CDR3 residues: CASSLGDGAYEQYF. The DNA for the CDR3 is TGTGCCAGCAGCTTGGGTGACGGTGCCTACGAGCAGTACTTC.

This clone was found once. The J gene is TRBJ2-7, the V gene TRBV19, with 12 bases fitting TRBD2. This CDR3 has 15 residues. The junction had 7 bases not matched to a gene; V was cut back by 3 bases and J by 7 bases. The V gene's germline CDR1 is LNHDA and CDR2 SQIVND (reference sequence). Here the CDR3 reads CASSIGLAGQGEQYF. The CDR3 nucleotides are TGTGCCAGTAGTATTGGACTAGCGGGACAGGGAGAGCAGTACTTC.

The chain is built from TRBV10-1 and TRBJ1-2; TRBD1 matches 10 bases. This CDR3 has 14 amino acids. V shed 0 bases, J shed 7 bases, and the junction held 2 bases outside the gene matches. CDR1 is WNHNN and CDR2 is SYGVQD in the germline V gene (reference sequence). CDR3 in DNA: TGCGCCAGCAGTGAGTCTCGGACAGGGGGTGGCTACACCTTC. Translated: CASSESRTGGGYTF.

This clone was counted a single time. The rearrangement uses TRBV27 and TRBJ2-1, with 7 bases aligning to TRBD2. Germline loops: CDR1 MNHEY, CDR2 SMNVEV (reference sequence). The J segment lost 0 bases and the V segment lost 1 base, leaving 3 bases of the junction unmatched. The CDR3 is 16 amino acids. The CDR3 DNA reads TGTGCCAGCAGTTTATATGGCGGGAGCTCCTACAATGAGCAGTTCTTC. Amino acids: CASSLYGGSSYNEQFF.

The chain recombines TRBV28 with TRBJ1-1; weak D call: TRBD1 (5 bases). The V end was cut by 1 base, the J end by 5 bases, with 11 bases between. Germline V gene sequence: CDR1 MDHEN, CDR2 SYDVKM. This CDR3 is built from 14 residues. The chain's CDR3 is CASSLSPEGTEAFF. The CDR3 nucleotides are TGTGCCAGCAGTTTATCTCCGGAGGGGACTGAAGCTTTCTTT.

This sequence joins TRBV11-2 and TRBJ2-5; the match to TRBD1 covers 7 bases. V gave up 5 bases and J gave up 3 bases; unmatched junction bases: 9. The germline gives CDR1 SGHAT, CDR2 FQNNGV. The CDR3 spans 15 residues. DNA for the CDR3: TGTGCCAGCAGCCGGGCAATCGGGACAGAAGAGACCCAGTACTTC. Its protein is CASSRAIGTEETQYF.

V gene TRBV28 combines with J gene TRBJ1-5; D call uncertain. The germline CDR1 and CDR2 sequences are MDHEN and SYDVKM. Trimming removed 2 bases from V and 0 bases from J, with 8 bases in between. This CDR3 is built from 15 residues. The DNA for the CDR3 is TGTGCCAGCAGTTTAGTTGGATATAGCAATCAGCCCCAGCATTTT. It is translated as CASSLVGYSNQPQHF.

This sequence joins TRBV27 and TRBJ2-1; weak D call: TRBD2 (5 bases). This CDR3 contains 14 residues. The V end was cut by 7 bases, the J end by 0 bases, with 10 bases between. Germline-derived CDR1 and CDR2 are MNHEY and SMNVEV (reference sequence). In DNA, the CDR3 is TGTGCCAGCAAGGGAGAATACTCCTACAATGAGCAGTTCTTC. This sequence encodes CASKGEYSYNEQFF.

V gene TRBV2 combines with J gene TRBJ2-7, with D perhaps TRBD2 (6 bases). V was clipped by 1 base and J by 0 bases, with 10 bases between them. CDR1 and CDR2 from the germline V gene are SNHLY and FYNNEI. The CDR3 spans 15 residues. As DNA, the CDR3 is TGTGCCAGCAGTGAAGGTGGCGGGACCTCCTACGAGCAGTACTTC. It translates to CASSEGGGTSYEQYF.

This clone was recorded once. This chain connects TRBV20-1 to TRBJ2-1; no clear D. The CDR3 loop spans 11 amino acids. Trimming took off 2 bases at V and 7 bases at J, with 6 bases between the two ends. The germline gives CDR1 DFQATT, CDR2 SNEGSKA (reference sequence). The CDR3 loop reads CSARRVNEQFF. The CDR3 bases are TGCAGTGCTAGAAGGGTTAATGAGCAGTTCTTC.

The V and J genes are TRBV5-8 and TRBJ2-7, with 11 bases that match TRBD2. V dropped 2 bases and J dropped 3; count of bases not matched to a gene: 4. Germline assignment: CDR1 SGHTS and CDR2 YDEGEE. CDR3 length: 15 amino acids. The chain's CDR3 is CASSFRTSGFYEQYF. The CDR3 coding sequence is TGTGCCAGCAGCTTCCGGACTAGCGGGTTCTACGAGCAGTACTTC. Full variable domain (remainder filled in from reference TRBV5-8 and TRBJ2-7): EAGVTQSPTHLIKTRGQQATLRCSPISGHTSVYWYQQALGLGLQFLLWYDEGEERNRGNFPPRFSGRQFPNYSSELNVNALELEDSALYLCASSFRTSGFYEQYFGPGTRLTVT.

The chain couples TRBV27 to TRBJ1-3; 9 bases line up with TRBD1. The CDR3 covers 16 residues. J gave up 4 bases and V 5 bases, and 9 bases lay outside the gene matches. CDR1 is MNHEY and CDR2 is SMNVEV in the germline V gene (reference sequence). For the CDR3, the DNA is TGTGCCAGCAGTCCCCGCTGGACAGGGGAAGGAAACACCATATATTTT. This translates into CASSPRWTGEGNTIYF.

This chain joins TRBV19 and TRBJ1-5, with D unclear. The V end lost 6 bases, the J end lost 0 bases, and 12 bases lay between the germline ends. The CDR3 is made up of 15 amino acids. CDR1 is LNHDA, CDR2 SQIVND, per germline (reference sequence). The CDR3, as DNA: TGTGCCAGTAGGTATGAGGCATATAGCAATCAGCCCCAGCATTTT. Encoded protein: CASRYEAYSNQPQHF.

This clone has only one observation. The V gene is TRBV11-1, the J gene TRBJ2-1; a weak D match, TRBD1 (5 bases). Germline lookup yields CDR1 SGHAT and CDR2 FQDESV (reference sequence). This CDR3 is 13 amino acids long. The V end was cut by 5 bases, the J end by 5 bases, with 10 bases between. The CDR3 is CASSGALNNEQFF. The CDR3 region has the DNA TGTGCCAGCAGCGGGGCTTTAAACAATGAGCAGTTCTTC.

The rearrangement joins TRBV5-1 to TRBJ2-5; TRBD1 matches at 8 bases. J lost 4 bases, V lost 3 bases, and 8 bases had no gene match. In germline, CDR1 is SGHRS, CDR2 YFSETQ. The CDR3 is made up of 15 amino acids. The CDR3 here is CASSSGQGLGETQYF. In nucleotides, the CDR3 is TGCGCCAGCAGCTCCGGACAGGGCTTAGGAGAGACCCAGTACTTC. Drawing the rest from reference TRBV5-1 and TRBJ2-5, the complete variable domain is KAGVTQTPRYLIKTRGQQVTLSCSPISGHRSVSWYQQTPGQGLQFLFEYFSETQRNKGNFPGRFSGRQFSNSRSEMNVSTLELGDSALYLCASSSGQGLGETQYFGPGTRLLVL.

The CDR3 loop reads CASSSSPDRRWNEQFF. CDR3 sequence (DNA): TGTGCCAGCAGTTCAAGCCCGGACCGGAGGTGGAATGAGCAGTTCTTC. The rearrangement links TRBV6-5 to TRBJ2-1; TRBD2 is a possible D gene (5 bases). CDR3 length: 16 residues. CDR1 and CDR2 (germline): MNHEY, SVGAGI. Trimming stripped 4 bases from V and 7 bases from J, with 20 bases between.